What follows is one T cell receptor beta chain and its context. Its antigen remains unidentified. This entry belongs to a study of OX40 agonist ivuxolimab in advanced cancers. Study-level findings and limits: At 0.1 to 3.0 mg/kg, CD4+ and CD8+ blood T cells expanded clonally by week 6. Compared with CD4+, CD8+ T cells on average had more expanded clones. Among the least clonally expanded were partial responders at 0.1-3.0 mg/kg. Expanded peripheral T-cell antigen specificity went undetermined.

Here immunoSEQ multiplex PCR was the method, and the copy in TCRdb shows in-frame clones only, minus some. The table includes about 45,000 clones, roughly 86% detected once. The source is an adult with an advanced solid tumor such as melanoma, head and neck, liver or kidney cancer. This material consisted of CD4+ or CD8+ T cells sorted from blood, taken in a trial of the OX40 agonist ivuxolimab.

For the CDR3, the DNA is TGTGCCTGGATGTCACAGGGGGCCTTCCAAGAGACCCAGTACTTC. Translation gives CAWMSQGAFQETQYF. The rearrangement uses TRBV30 and TRBJ2-5, with 9 bases that match TRBD1. CDR1 GTSNPN and CDR2 SVGIG come from the germline V gene (reference sequence). CDR3 length: 15 amino acids. V shed 4 bases, J shed 1 base, and the junction held 7 bases outside the gene matches.